This paragraph covers one T cell receptor (beta chain) sequence. This sample is part of a study of T cell changes during pregnancy in multiple sclerosis. CDR1 is SGHTA, CDR2 FQGNSA, per germline. V shed 0 bases and J shed 4 bases, with 10 bases lying between them. The CDR3 has 15 residues. TCRdb's table, derived via immunoSEQ multiplex PCR, lists solely in-frame clones and lacks some. The sample has tens of thousands of clones, approximately 92% seen once. The chain uses TRBV7-2 and TRBJ1-5, with a weak D call TRBD1 (5 bases). This sample comprised peripheral blood, obtained in the third trimester of pregnancy. The clonotype was recovered from a female donor in good health, enrolled as a control in a pregnancy study. CDR3 protein: CASSLAGALNQPQHF. In DNA form, the CDR3 reads TGTGCCAGCAGCTTAGCAGGGGCCTTGAATCAGCCCCAGCATTTT.